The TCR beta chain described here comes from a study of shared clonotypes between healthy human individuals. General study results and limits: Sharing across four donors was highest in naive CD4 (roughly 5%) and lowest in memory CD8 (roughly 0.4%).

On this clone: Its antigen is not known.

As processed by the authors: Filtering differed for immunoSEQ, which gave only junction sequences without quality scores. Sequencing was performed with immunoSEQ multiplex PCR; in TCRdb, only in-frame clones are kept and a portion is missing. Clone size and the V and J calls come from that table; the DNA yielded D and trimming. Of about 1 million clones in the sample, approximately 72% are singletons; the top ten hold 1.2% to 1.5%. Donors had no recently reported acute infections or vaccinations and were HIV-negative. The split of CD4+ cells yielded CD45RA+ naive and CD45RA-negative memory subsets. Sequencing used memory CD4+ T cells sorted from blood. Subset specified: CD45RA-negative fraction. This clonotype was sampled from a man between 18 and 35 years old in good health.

CDR3 bases: TGTGCCAGCAGTTGGGCGGGTTTGGAGAAACTGTTTTTT. Its protein is CASSWAGLEKLFF. This sequence joins TRBV28 and TRBJ1-4; D is undetermined. The CDR3 extends over 13 amino acids. V was trimmed by 4 bases and J by 11 bases, leaving 14 bases between them. From germline, CDR1 is MDHEN and CDR2 SYDVKM.